A single sample is the source of the 13 T cell receptor beta chains below, sequenced in a study of blood T cell repertoires in COVID-19. Assay used: immunoSEQ multiplex PCR; TCRdb lists only in-frame clones, some missing. This table holds 140,000 to 150,000 clones, roughly 90% found once. Specimen: PBMCs or T cells enriched from blood (not recorded which). These receptors all come from a woman aged 30 to 39 with acute COVID-19.

The genes are TRBV5-6 and TRBJ2-2; 9 nucleotides line up with TRBD1. Trimming took 2 bases from V and 3 from J; bases not matched to a gene: 8. Germline assignment: CDR1 SGHDT and CDR2 YYEEEE. The CDR3 runs to 17 residues. The CDR3 sequence is CASSFGQGRFDTGELFF. In DNA form, the CDR3 reads TGTGCCAGCAGCTTCGGACAGGGGAGGTTCGACACCGGGGAGCTGTTTTTT.

This clone was counted between two and nine times. The chain links TRBV7-2 to TRBJ2-2, with TRBD2 as a possible D gene (6 bases). V was shortened by 5 bases and J by 0 bases, with 10 bases between the two germline ends. The CDR3 length is 15 residues. Germline assignment: CDR1 SGHTA and CDR2 FQGNSA. The CDR3 coding sequence is TGTGCCAGCAGCACGAGACTAGCGAACACCGGGGAGCTGTTTTTT. It codes for CASSTRLANTGELFF.

The rearrangement uses TRBV5-1 and TRBJ2-3, with 10 nucleotides matching TRBD2. Looked up from germline, CDR1 is SGHRS and CDR2 is YFSETQ. The CDR3 covers 17 residues. V lost 0 bases to trimming and J lost 3 bases; unmatched junction nucleotides: 7. CDR3: CASSLVGLAGVTDTQYF. DNA of the CDR3: TGCGCCAGCAGCTTGGTGGGTCTAGCGGGAGTGACAGATACGCAGTATTTT.

The rearrangement joins TRBV24-1 to TRBJ2-1, with 11 bases that match TRBD2. In germline, CDR1 is KGHDR, CDR2 SFDVKD. The trim removed 4 bases at V and 5 bases at J, leaving 9 bases unmatched. CDR3 length: 17 amino acids. The CDR3 DNA is TGTGCCACCAGTGACTCAATAGCGGGAGGGCGGGACAATGAGCAGTTCTTC. As protein: CATSDSIAGGRDNEQFF.

This chain joins TRBV5-6 and TRBJ1-2, with TRBD1 identical over 9 bases. The V gene end was trimmed by 4 bases and the J gene end by 4 bases; junction bases not matched to a gene: 14. The CDR3 has 17 residues. In germline, CDR1 is SGHDT, CDR2 YYEEEE. In DNA, the CDR3 is TGTGCCAGCAGCACACCGGGACAGGGACCCTCTTCCTATGGCTACACCTTC. It codes for CASSTPGQGPSSYGYTF.

The chain carries TRBV28 and TRBJ2-2; 9 bases line up with TRBD1. The length of the CDR3 is 17 residues. The V gene's germline CDR1 is MDHEN and CDR2 SYDVKM. V was clipped by 2 bases and J by 4 bases; unmatched bases: 8. CDR3 loop: CASSLSTGGQFTGELFF. In DNA, the CDR3 is TGTGCCAGCAGTTTAAGTACAGGGGGCCAATTCACCGGGGAGCTGTTTTTT.

V gene TRBV4-1 combines with J gene TRBJ2-6, with a weak D call TRBD1 (6 bases). Germline V gene sequence: CDR1 MGHRA, CDR2 YSYEKL. Between the trimmed V and J ends, which lost 0 bases and 2 bases, there was a span of 8 bases. The CDR3 has 16 amino acids. The CDR3 DNA follows: TGCGCCAGCAGCCAAGATAACAGGGCTGGGGCCAACGTCCTGACTTTC. Amino acid sequence: CASSQDNRAGANVLTF.

This chain links TRBV30 with TRBJ1-2, with a tentative D call TRBD1 (5 bases). The CDR3 is 13 residues long. Looked up from germline, CDR1 is GTSNPN and CDR2 is SVGIG (reference sequence). V was trimmed by 5 bases and J by 4 bases, leaving 14 bases between them. DNA of the CDR3: TGTGCCTGGGGTAGGGAGGGGTTCTATGGCTACACCTTC. Translation gives CAWGREGFYGYTF.

The rearrangement links TRBV4-3 to TRBJ1-1; perhaps TRBD1 as D (5 bases). Trimming pared 4 bases from V and 11 bases from J, leaving 17 bases between. The CDR3 is 13 amino acids. Germline CDR1 is LGHNA and CDR2 is YSLEER. CDR3 nucleotides: TGCGCCAGCAGCCCCCGGGAGGGGATGGCGGCTTTCTTT. Translated, it gives CASSPREGMAAFF.

CDR3 DNA sequence: TGTGCCAGCAGGGGACTAGCGGGAGAAAAGTACGAGCAGTACTTC. It specifies CASRGLAGEKYEQYF. This chain links TRBV27 with TRBJ2-7; 14 bases fit TRBD2. CDR1 is MNHEY and CDR2 is SMNVEV in the germline V gene (reference sequence). The CDR3 consists of 15 residues. J was trimmed by 4 bases and V by 6 bases; bases with no gene match: 5.

V usage is TRBV28 and J usage is TRBJ2-7; 8 bases fit TRBD1. The ends lost 2 bases at V and 12 bases at J; junction bases unmatched: 6. This CDR3 contains 12 residues. Germline assignment: CDR1 MDHEN and CDR2 SYDVKM. The CDR3, as DNA: TGTGCCAGCAGTTTAGCGCCCAGGGGGCTGTACTTC. Its translation: CASSLAPRGLYF.

V usage is TRBV19 and J usage is TRBJ1-2; 7 bases are a match to TRBD1. The CDR3 contains 14 residues. Germline CDR1 LNHDA, CDR2 SQIVND (reference sequence). The V and J ends lost 6 bases and 8 bases, in that order; junction bases with no gene match: 12. CDR3 sequence: CASSDAGTAAGYTF. CDR3 in DNA: TGTGCCAGTAGCGACGCCGGGACAGCAGCGGGCTACACCTTC.

V and J are TRBV29-1 and TRBJ1-1, with 7 bases identical to TRBD1. The germline V gene encodes CDR1 SQVTM and CDR2 ANQGSEA. J was trimmed by 3 bases and V by 6 bases; bases with no gene match: 16. CDR3 length: 16 amino acids. CDR3 DNA: TGCAGCGTCCCCTTAACAGGCACAGGGGATTACACTGAAGCTTTCTTT. This sequence encodes CSVPLTGTGDYTEAFF.